The 8 T cell receptor beta chains below all came from one sample that was sequenced in a study of OX40 agonist ivuxolimab in advanced cancers. Profiling relied on immunoSEQ multiplex PCR, and the TCRdb table lists in-frame clones only, not all of them. The sample has 77,000 or so clones, approximately 89% seen once. Here the sequenced sample was CD4+ or CD8+ T cells sorted from blood, taken in a trial of the OX40 agonist ivuxolimab. The source of these receptors is an adult with an advanced solid tumor such as melanoma, head and neck, liver or kidney cancer.

CDR3 residues: CASSQVLLAGGSPYEQYF. CDR3 sequence (DNA): TGCGCCAGCAGCCAAGTTTTGCTAGCGGGGGGCTCCCCCTACGAGCAGTACTTC. The chain employs TRBV4-3 and TRBJ2-7, with 11 bases fitting TRBD2. CDR1 and CDR2 from the germline V gene are LGHNA and YSLEER. Trimming at V came to 1 base and at J to 2 bases, leaving 10 bases not matched to a gene. This CDR3 has 18 residues.

V usage is TRBV6-5 and J usage is TRBJ1-5; no clear D. The CDR3 is 14 residues long. Germline V lookup: CDR1 MNHEY, CDR2 SVGAGI. Trimming left V 5 bases short and J 5 bases short, with 13 bases between. The CDR3 DNA reads TGTGCCAGCAGTGTAACAGCAACGGATCAGCCCCAGCATTTT. Encoded protein: CASSVTATDQPQHF.

The chain carries TRBV7-9 and TRBJ1-2; D remains unclear. Germline V gene lookup returns CDR1 SEHNR and CDR2 FQNEAQ (reference sequence). Trimming pared 4 bases from V and 7 bases from J, leaving 13 bases between. The CDR3 sequence is 13 residues long. Written as DNA, the CDR3 is TGTGCCAGCAGCTCAACAGTCGGGGTTGGCTACACCTTC. This codes for CASSSTVGVGYTF.

The rearrangement uses TRBV5-6 and TRBJ1-4; unclear D gene. Deletions cut 4 bases from V and 8 bases from J, with 15 bases between. This CDR3 has 14 amino acids. Germline V CDR1 and CDR2: SGHDT, YYEEEE. CDR3: CASSDPRSREKLFF. CDR3 DNA sequence: TGTGCCAGCAGCGACCCCCGGTCTCGGGAAAAACTGTTTTTT.

This clone was picked up a small number of times. CDR3 residues: CASSQNTGELFF. CDR3 sequence (DNA): TGTGCCAGCAGCCAAAACACCGGGGAGCTGTTTTTT. The chain uses TRBV2 and TRBJ2-2, with D unclear. This CDR3 spans 12 amino acids. V was cut by 6 bases and J by 2 bases, with 4 bases left in between. Germline CDR1 and CDR2: SNHLY and FYNNEI. The full variable domain, with the rest looked up from reference TRBV2 and TRBJ2-2, is EPEVTQTPSHQVTQMGQEVILRCVPISNHLYFYWYRQILGQKVEFLVSFYNNEISEKSEIFDDQFSVERPDGSNFTLKIRSTKLEDSAMYFCASSQNTGELFFGEGSRLTVL.

The chain carries TRBV28 and TRBJ1-3; the D is unclear. The V and J ends lost 6 bases and 2 bases respectively, with 11 bases between them. Germline V lookup: CDR1 MDHEN, CDR2 SYDVKM. The CDR3 consists of 14 residues. The CDR3 nucleotides read TGTGCCAGCAGCCCCGAAATCGCTGGAAACACCATATATTTT. It specifies CASSPEIAGNTIYF.

The chain couples TRBV5-4 to TRBJ1-5; the match to TRBD1 covers 7 bases. After removal of 3 bases from V and 4 bases from J, the junction contained 1 base not matched to a gene. Germline V lookup: CDR1 SGHNT, CDR2 YYREEE (reference sequence). The CDR3 consists of 13 residues. CDR3 coding DNA: TGTGCCAGCAGCTCGGACAGGAATCAGCCCCAGCATTTT. It is translated as CASSSDRNQPQHF.

This clone has more than one count but fewer than ten. The chain employs TRBV19 and TRBJ2-3; D gene ambiguous. The length of the CDR3 is 14 residues. With 5 bases removed from V and 6 bases from J, the gap between germline ends came to 15 bases. Germline V gene sequence: CDR1 LNHDA, CDR2 SQIVND (reference sequence). The CDR3 sequence: CASSQQAEADTQYF. DNA of the CDR3: TGTGCCAGTAGTCAACAAGCCGAGGCGGATACGCAGTATTTT.